The present entry profiles one T cell receptor beta chain with its context. Germline V gene sequence: CDR1 GTSNPN, CDR2 SVGIG (reference sequence). The length of the CDR3 is 13 residues. V was clipped by 5 bases and J by 4 bases, with 14 bases between them. This sample stems from a study of technical replicates of blood from several donors. Clones were read by immunoSEQ multiplex PCR, and TCRdb kept only the in-frame ones, dropping some. The data contain around 72,000 clones, about 91% of them singletons. The chain combines TRBV30 with TRBJ1-2; perhaps TRBD1 as D (6 bases). The sample comprised T cells isolated from PBMCs. The TCR originated in a human donor in good health. CDR3 in amino acids: CAWAAGDFYGYTF. CDR3 in DNA: TGTGCCTGGGCGGCAGGGGATTTCTATGGCTACACCTTC.